A selection of T cell receptor beta chains follows, all from one sample in a study of OX40 agonist ivuxolimab in advanced cancers. TCRdb's copy holds only in-frame clones and misses some; the assay was immunoSEQ multiplex PCR. The sample lists some 72,000 clones; approximately 90% were seen once. The input for sequencing was CD4+ or CD8+ T cells sorted from blood, taken in a trial of the OX40 agonist ivuxolimab. The receptor source for this set is an adult with an advanced solid tumor such as melanoma, head and neck, liver or kidney cancer. Each CDR3 is given with its conserved first and last residue.

TRBJ2-5,TRBV6-4,CASSLPGVMRQETQYF
TRBJ2-1,TRBV2,CASSLYGPRAGNEQFF
TRBJ2-7,TRBV7-9,CASSLAQGYEQYF
TRBJ2-2,TRBV28,CASRRWDTGELFF
TRBJ1-1,TRBV19,CASSRQGGINTEAFF
TRBJ2-7,TRBV28,CASSYGRAGDYEQYF
TRBJ1-1,TRBV25-1,CASSVNRETEAFF
TRBJ1-1,TRBV5-1,CASSIGWASANTEAFF
TRBJ2-1,TRBV6-6,CASSPSDEQFF
TRBJ1-1,TRBV5-1,CASSLSLNTEAFF
TRBJ2-3,TRBV7-2,CASSPPGQGGDTQYF
TRBJ1-2,TRBV23-1,CATTHTIPGGAWTNYGYTF
TRBJ2-5,TRBV6-1,CASTRGAGETQYF
TRBJ1-2,TRBV10-2,CASSPLGRENYGYTF
TRBJ2-1,TRBV11-2,CASSIWTSGEQFF
TRBJ1-2,TRBV4-1,CASSQDLAGGDYGYTF
TRBJ2-7,TRBV28,CASSQPGRSYEQYF
TRBJ2-6,TRBV5-1,CASSLAGQGTSSGANVLTF
TRBJ1-4,TRBV6-5,CASSYGVGKLFF
TRBJ1-4,TRBV2,CASSQRVGWEKLFF
TRBJ1-5,TRBV30,CAWSARGGQPQHF
TRBJ1-5,TRBV5-1,CASSLGQADQPQHF
TRBJ2-2,TRBV5-1,CASTPTAGADTGELFF
TRBJ2-3,TRBV19,CASSLNRRGITDTQYF
TRBJ1-1,TRBV6-5,CASSPRHLVGAFF
TRBJ1-2,TRBV4-2,CASSQAPAAGPYGYTF
TRBJ2-2,TRBV28,CATVGGQYLITGELFF
TRBJ2-2,TRBV10-3,CAIRTGAQNTGELFF
TRBJ1-4,TRBV28,CASHPLGGEKLFF
TRBJ2-3,TRBV11-1,CASSLTSTSTDTQYF
TRBJ1-1,TRBV27,CASSLEGGTEAFF
TRBJ1-1,TRBV18,CASSPWMTGENTEAFF
TRBJ2-7,TRBV30,CAWGTGHEQYF
TRBJ1-5,TRBV19,CASSLRADSNQPQHF
TRBJ2-3,TRBV7-2,CASSPSTSTDTQYF
TRBJ2-7,TRBV5-1,CASSPDGSSPYEQYF
TRBJ2-1,TRBV5-4,CASSDRDRERYEQFF
TRBJ2-7,TRBV6-5,CASSYFPVPSYEQYF
TRBJ2-1,TRBV5-1,CASSPGTESYNEQFF
TRBJ2-1,TRBV6-1,CASSQRDSYNEQFF
TRBJ1-4,TRBV19,CASSIDWRGEKLFF
TRBJ2-5,TRBV18,CASSPGTVETQYF
TRBJ1-2,TRBV7-2,CASSFDRQYGYTF
TRBJ1-2,TRBV10-1,CASSPRDTQGGYTF
TRBJ1-1,TRBV19,CASSLGQGGTEAFF
TRBJ1-4,TRBV19,CASSLSRGIINEKLFF
TRBJ2-2,TRBV30,CAWSGQDRDTGELFF
TRBJ2-7,TRBV27,CASSYLRALGLYEQYF
TRBJ1-4,TRBV6-6,CASSYSGAGREKLFF
TRBJ1-3,TRBV18,CASSPPGSGRLGNTIYF
TRBJ1-1,TRBV5-1,CASSFRDRAFLGTEAFF
TRBJ2-3,TRBV6-1,CASSATRPRTDTQYF
TRBJ1-6,TRBV27,CASSLYNSPLHF
TRBJ2-5,TRBV4-1,CASSQGSSGGEETQYF
TRBJ2-4,TRBV7-2,CASSLGGLAKNIQYF